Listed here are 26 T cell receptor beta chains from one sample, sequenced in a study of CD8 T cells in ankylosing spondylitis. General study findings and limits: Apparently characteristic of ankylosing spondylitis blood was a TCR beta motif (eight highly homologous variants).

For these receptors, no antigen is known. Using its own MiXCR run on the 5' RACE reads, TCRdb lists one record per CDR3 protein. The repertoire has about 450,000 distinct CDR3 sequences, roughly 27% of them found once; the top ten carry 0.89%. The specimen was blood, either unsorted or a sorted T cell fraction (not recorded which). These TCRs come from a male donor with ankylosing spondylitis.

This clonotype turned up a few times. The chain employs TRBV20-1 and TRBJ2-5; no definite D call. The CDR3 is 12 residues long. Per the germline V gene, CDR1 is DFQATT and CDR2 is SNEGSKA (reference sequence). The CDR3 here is CSPTGDQETQYF. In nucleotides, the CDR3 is TGCAGCCCGACGGGTGACCAAGAGACCCAGTACTTC.

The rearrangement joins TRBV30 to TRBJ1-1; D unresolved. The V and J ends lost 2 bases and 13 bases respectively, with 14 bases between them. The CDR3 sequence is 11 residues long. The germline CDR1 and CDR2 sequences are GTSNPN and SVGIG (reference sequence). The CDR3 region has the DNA TGTGCCTGGAGTCCCCGCACCGGGCTTTTCTTT. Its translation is CAWSPRTGLFF.

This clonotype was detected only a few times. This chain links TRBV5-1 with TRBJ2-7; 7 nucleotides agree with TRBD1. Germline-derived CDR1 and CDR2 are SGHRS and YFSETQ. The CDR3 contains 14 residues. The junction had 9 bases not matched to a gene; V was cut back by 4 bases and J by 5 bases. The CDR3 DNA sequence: TGCGCCAGCAGCCATACACAGGGGAGCGACGAGCAGTACTTC. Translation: CASSHTQGSDEQYF.

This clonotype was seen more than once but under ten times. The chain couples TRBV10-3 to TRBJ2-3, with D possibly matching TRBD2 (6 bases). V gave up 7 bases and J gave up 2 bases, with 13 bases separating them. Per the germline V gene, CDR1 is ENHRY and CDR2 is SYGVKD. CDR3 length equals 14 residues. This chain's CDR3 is CAIKSWEDTDTQYF. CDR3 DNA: TGTGCCATCAAATCCTGGGAGGACACAGATACGCAGTATTTT.

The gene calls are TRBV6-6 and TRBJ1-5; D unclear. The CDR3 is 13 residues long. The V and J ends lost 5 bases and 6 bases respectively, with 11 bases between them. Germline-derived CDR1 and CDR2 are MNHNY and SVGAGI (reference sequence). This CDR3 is CASSTGMTQPQHF. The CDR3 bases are TGTGCCAGCAGTACGGGGATGACTCAGCCCCAGCATTTT.

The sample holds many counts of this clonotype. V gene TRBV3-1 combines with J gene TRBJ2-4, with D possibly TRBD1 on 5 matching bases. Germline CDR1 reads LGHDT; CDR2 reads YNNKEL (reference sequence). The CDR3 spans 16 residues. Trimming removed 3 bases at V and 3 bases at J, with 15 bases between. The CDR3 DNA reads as TGTGCCAGCAGCCAGGGATCCTATAGGGGCAAAAACATTCAGTACTTC. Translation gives CASSQGSYRGKNIQYF.

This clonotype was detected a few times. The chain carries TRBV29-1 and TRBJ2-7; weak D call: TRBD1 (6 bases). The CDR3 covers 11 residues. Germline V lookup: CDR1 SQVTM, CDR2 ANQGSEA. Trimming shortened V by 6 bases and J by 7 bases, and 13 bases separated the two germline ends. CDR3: CSVRRGGEQYV. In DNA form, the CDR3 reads TGCAGCGTGCGCCGAGGGGGAGAGCAGTACGTC.

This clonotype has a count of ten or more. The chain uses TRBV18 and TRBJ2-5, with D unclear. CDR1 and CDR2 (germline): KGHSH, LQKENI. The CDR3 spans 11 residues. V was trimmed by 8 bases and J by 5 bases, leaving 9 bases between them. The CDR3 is CASSPGETQYF. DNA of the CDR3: TGTGCCAGCAGCCCTGGGGAGACCCAGTACTTC. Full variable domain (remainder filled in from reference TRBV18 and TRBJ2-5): NAGVMQNPRHLVRRRGQEARLRCSPMKGHSHVYWYRQLPEEGLKFMVYLQKENIIDESGMPKERFSAEFPKEGPSILRIQQVVRGDSAAYFCASSPGETQYFGPGTRLLVL.

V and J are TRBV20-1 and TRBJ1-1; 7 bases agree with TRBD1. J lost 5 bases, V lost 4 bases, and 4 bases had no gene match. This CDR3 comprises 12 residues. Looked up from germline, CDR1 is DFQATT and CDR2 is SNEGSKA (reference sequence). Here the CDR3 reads CSATSGGTEAFF. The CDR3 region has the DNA TGCAGTGCTACCTCAGGGGGAACTGAAGCTTTCTTT.

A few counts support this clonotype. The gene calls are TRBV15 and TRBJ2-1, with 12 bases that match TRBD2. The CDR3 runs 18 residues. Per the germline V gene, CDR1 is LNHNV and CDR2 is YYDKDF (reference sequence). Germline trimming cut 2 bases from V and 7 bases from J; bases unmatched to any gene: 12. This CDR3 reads CATSRPTRGLAGRNEQFF. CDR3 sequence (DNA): TGTGCCACCAGCAGACCTACGCGTGGACTAGCGGGAAGGAATGAGCAGTTCTTC.

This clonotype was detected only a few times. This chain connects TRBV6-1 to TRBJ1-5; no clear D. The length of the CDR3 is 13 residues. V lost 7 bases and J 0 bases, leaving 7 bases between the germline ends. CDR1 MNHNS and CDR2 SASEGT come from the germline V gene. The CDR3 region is CASNHSSNQPQHF. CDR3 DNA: TGTGCCAGCAATCACAGTAGCAATCAGCCCCAGCATTTT.

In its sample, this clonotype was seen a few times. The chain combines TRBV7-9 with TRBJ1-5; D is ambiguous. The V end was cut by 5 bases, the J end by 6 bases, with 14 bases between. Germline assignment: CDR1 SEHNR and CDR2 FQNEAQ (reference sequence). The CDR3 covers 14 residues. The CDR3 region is CASSIGPLGQPQHF. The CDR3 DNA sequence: TGTGCCAGCAGCATCGGGCCCCTCGGTCAGCCCCAGCATTTT. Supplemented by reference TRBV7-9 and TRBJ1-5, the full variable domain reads DTGVSQNPRHKITKRGQNVTFRCDPISEHNRLYWYRQTLGQGPEFLTYFQNEAQLEKSRLLSDRFSAERPKGSFSTLEIQRTEQGDSAMYLCASSIGPLGQPQHFGDGTRLSIL.

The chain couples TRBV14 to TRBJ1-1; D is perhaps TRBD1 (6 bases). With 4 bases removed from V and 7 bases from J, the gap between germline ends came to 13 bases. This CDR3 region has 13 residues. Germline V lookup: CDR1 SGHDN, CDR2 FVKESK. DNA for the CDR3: TGTGCCAGCAGCCTCAGGGGTTACGGTGAAGCTTTCTTT. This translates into CASSLRGYGEAFF.

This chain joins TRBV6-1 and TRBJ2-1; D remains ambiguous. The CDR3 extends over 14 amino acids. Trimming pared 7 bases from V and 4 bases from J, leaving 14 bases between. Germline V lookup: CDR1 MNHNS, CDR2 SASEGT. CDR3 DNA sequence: TGTGCCAGCACCGGGTCAGCGCCTTACAATGAGCAGTTCTTC. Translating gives CASTGSAPYNEQFF.

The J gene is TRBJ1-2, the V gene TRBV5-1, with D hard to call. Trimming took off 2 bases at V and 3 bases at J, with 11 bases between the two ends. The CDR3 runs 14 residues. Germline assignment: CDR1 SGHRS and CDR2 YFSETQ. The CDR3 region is CASSLRENDYGYTF. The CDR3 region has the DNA TGCGCCAGCAGCTTACGGGAAAACGACTATGGCTACACCTTC.

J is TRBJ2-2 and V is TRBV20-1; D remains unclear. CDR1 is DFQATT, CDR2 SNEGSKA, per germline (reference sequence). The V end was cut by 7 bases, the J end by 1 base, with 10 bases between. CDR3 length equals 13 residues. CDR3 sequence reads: CSVTDLNTGELFF. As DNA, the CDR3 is TGCAGTGTCACTGACTTGAACACCGGGGAGCTGTTTTTT.

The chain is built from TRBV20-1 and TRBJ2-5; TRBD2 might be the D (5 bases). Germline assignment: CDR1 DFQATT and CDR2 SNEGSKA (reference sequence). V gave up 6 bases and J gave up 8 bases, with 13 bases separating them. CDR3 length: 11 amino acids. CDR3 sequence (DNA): TGCAGTGCAGGACTGCTCACCACCCAGTACTTC. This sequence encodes CSAGLLTTQYF.

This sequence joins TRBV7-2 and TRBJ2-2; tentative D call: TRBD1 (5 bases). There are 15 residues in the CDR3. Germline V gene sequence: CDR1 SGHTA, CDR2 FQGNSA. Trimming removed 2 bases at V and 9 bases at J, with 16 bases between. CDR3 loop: CASSLKFQGTRELFF. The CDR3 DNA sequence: TGTGCCAGCAGCTTAAAGTTCCAGGGAACCAGGGAGCTGTTTTTT.

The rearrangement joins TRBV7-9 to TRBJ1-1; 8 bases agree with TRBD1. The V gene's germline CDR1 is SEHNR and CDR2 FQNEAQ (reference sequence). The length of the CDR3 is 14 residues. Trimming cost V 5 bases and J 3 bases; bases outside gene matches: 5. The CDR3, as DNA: TGTGCCAGCAGCGACGGACAGGGTGACACTGAAGCTTTCTTT. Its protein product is CASSDGQGDTEAFF.

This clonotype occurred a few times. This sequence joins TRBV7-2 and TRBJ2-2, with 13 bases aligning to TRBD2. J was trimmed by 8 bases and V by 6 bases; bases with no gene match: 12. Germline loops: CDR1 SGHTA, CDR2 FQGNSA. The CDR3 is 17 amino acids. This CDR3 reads CASSSPAGTSGKGELFF. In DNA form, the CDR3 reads TGTGCCAGCAGTTCACCCGCCGGGACTAGCGGGAAAGGGGAGCTGTTTTTT.

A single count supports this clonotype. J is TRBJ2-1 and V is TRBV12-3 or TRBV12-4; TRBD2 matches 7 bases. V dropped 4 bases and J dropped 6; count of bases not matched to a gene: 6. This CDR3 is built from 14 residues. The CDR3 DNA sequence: TGTGCCAGCAGTTCGAGCCGACTAGCCAATGAGCAGTTCTTC. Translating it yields CASSSSRLANEQFF.

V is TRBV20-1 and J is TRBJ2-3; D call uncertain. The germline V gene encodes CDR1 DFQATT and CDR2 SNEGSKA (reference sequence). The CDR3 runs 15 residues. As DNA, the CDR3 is TGCAGCGTTAGGGTTCTCCTAGATCCATCAGATACGCAGTATTTT. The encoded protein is CSVRVLLDPSDTQYF.

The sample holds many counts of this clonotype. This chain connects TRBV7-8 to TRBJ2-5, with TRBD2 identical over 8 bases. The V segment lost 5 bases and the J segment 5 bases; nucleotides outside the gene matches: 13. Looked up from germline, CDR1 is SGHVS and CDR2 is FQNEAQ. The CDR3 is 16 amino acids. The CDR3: CASSPIGAGGVETQYF. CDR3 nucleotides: TGTGCCAGCAGCCCCATCGGCGCGGGAGGAGTGGAGACCCAGTACTTC.

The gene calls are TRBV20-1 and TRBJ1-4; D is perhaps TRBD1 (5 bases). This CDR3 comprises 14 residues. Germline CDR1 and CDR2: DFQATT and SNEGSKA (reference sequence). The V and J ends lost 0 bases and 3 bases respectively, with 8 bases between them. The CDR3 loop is CSAREDTANEKLFF. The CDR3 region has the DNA TGCAGTGCTAGAGAGGACACGGCTAATGAAAAACTGTTTTTT.

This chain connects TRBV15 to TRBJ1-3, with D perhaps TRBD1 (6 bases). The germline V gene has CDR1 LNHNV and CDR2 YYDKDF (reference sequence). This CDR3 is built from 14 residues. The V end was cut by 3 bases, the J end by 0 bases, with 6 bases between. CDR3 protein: CATSRDSSGNTIYF. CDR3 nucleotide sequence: TGTGCCACCAGCAGGGACAGCTCTGGAAACACCATATATTTT.

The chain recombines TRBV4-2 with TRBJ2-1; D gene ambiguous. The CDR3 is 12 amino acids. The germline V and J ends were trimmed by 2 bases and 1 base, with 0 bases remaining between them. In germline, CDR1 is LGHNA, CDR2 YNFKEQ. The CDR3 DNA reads TGTGCCAGCAGCCAATCCTACAATGAGCAGTTCTTC. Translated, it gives CASSQSYNEQFF.